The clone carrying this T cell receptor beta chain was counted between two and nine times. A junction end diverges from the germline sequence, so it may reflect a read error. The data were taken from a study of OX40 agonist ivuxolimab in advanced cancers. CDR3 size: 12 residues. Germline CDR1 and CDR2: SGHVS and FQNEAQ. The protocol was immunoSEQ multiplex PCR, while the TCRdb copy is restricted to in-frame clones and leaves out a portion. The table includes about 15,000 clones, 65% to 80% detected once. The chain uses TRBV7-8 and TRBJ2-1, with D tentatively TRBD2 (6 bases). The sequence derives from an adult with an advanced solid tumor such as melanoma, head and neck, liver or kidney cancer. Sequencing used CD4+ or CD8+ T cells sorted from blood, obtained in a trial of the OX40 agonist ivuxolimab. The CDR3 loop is CASSLGGGEPFF. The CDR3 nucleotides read TGTGCCAGCAGCTTAGGGGGAGGTGAGCCGTTCTTC. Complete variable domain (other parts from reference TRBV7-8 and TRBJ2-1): GAGVSQSPRYKVAKRGQDVALRCDPISGHVSLFWYQQALGQGPEFLTYFQNEAQLDKSGLPSDRFFAERPEGSVSTLKIQRTQQEDSAVYLCASSLGGGEPFFGPGTRLTVL.